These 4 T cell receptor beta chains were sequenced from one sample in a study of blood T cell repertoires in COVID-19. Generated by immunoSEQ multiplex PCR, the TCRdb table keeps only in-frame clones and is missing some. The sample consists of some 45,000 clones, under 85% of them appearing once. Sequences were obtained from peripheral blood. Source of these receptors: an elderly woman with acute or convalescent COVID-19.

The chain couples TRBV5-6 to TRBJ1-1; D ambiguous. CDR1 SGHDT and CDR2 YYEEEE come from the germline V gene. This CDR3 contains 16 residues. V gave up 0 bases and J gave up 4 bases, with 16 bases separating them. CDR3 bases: TGTGCCAGCAGCTTGGCGCCGGAGGGCGTCGGCACTGAAGCTTTCTTT. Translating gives CASSLAPEGVGTEAFF.

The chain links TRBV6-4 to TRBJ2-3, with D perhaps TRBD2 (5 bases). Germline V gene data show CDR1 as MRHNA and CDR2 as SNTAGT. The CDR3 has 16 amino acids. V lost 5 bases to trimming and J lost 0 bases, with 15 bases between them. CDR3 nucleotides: TGTGCCAGCAGTTCCGACTATCTGGCTAGCACAGATACGCAGTATTTT. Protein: CASSSDYLASTDTQYF.

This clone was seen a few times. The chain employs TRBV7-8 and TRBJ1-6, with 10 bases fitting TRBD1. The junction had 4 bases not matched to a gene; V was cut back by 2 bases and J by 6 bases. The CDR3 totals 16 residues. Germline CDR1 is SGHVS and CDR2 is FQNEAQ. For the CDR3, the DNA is TGTGCCAGCAGCTTAAGGGGGGACAGGGGTAATTCACCCCTCCACTTT. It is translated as CASSLRGDRGNSPLHF.

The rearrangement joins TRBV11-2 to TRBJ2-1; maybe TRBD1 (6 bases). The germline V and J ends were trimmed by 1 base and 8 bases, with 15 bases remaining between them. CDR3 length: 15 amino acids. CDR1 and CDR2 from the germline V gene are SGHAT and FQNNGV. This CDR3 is CASSLGLDKGDEQFF. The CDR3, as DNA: TGTGCCAGCAGCTTAGGGTTGGACAAGGGGGATGAGCAGTTCTTC.